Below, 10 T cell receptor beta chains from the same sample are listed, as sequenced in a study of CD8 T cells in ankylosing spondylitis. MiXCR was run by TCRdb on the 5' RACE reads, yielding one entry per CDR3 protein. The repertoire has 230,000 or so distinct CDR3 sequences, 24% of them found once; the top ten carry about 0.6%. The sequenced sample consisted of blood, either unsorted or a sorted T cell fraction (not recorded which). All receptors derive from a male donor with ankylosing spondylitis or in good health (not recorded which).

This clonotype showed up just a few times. The CDR3: CASSQGQANTGELFF. DNA of the CDR3: TGTGCCAGCAGTCAAGGACAGGCTAACACCGGGGAGCTGTTTTTT. The J gene is TRBJ2-2, the V gene TRBV12-3 or TRBV12-4, with 7 bases identical to TRBD1. Losses at the gene ends were 5 bases for V and 2 bases for J; bases not matched to a gene: 5. This CDR3 has 15 residues.

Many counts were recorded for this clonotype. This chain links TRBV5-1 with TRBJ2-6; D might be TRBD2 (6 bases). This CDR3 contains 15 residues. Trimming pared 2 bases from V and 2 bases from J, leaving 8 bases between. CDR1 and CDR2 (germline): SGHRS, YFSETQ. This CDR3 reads CASSFGGPGANVLTF. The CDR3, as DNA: TGCGCCAGCAGCTTTGGAGGGCCTGGGGCCAACGTCCTGACTTTC.

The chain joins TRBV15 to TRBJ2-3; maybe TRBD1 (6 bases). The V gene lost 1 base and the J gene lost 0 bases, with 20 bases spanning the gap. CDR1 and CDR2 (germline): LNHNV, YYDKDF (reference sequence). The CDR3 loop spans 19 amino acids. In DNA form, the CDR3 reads TGTGCCACCAGCAGAGGGGGAAGGGGGTCTCCGGGTAGCACAGATACGCAGTATTTT. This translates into CATSRGGRGSPGSTDTQYF.

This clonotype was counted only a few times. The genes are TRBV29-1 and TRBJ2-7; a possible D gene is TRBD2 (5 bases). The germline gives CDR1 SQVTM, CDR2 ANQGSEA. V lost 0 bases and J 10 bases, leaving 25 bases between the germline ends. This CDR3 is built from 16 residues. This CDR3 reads CSVEDPPGISGREQYF. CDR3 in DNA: TGCAGCGTTGAAGATCCCCCGGGCATTTCCGGACGGGAACAGTACTTC.

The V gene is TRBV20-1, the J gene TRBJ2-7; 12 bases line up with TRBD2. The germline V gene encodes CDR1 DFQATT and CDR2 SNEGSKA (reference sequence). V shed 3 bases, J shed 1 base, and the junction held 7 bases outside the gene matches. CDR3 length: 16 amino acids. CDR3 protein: CSASFASGGASYEQYF. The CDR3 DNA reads TGCAGTGCTAGTTTCGCTAGCGGGGGGGCGTCCTACGAGCAGTACTTC.

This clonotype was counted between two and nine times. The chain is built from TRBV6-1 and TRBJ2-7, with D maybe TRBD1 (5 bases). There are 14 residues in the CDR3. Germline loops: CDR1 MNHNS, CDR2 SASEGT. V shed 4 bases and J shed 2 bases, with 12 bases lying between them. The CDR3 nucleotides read TGTGCCAGCAGTGTATCCCCAGGGCCCTACGAGCAGTACTTC. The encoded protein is CASSVSPGPYEQYF.

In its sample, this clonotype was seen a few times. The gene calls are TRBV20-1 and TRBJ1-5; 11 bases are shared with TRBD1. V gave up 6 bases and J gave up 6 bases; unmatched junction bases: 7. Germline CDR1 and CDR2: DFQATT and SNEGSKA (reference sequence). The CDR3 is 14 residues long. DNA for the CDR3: TGCAGTGCCCGGACAGGGGGCAGGGGTCAGCCCCAGCATTTT. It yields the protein CSARTGGRGQPQHF.

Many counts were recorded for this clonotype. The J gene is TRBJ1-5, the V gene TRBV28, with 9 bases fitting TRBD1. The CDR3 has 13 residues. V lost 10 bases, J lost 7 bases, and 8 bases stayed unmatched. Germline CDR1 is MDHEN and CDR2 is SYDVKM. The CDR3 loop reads CATLRDRVQPQHF. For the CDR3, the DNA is TGTGCCACCCTCCGGGACAGGGTCCAGCCCCAGCATTTT. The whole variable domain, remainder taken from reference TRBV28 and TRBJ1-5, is DVKVTQSSRYLVKRTGEKVFLECVQDMDHENMFWYRQDPGLGLRLIYFSYDVKMKEKGDIPEGYSVSREKKERFSLILESASTNQTSMYLCATLRDRVQPQHFGDGTRLSIL.

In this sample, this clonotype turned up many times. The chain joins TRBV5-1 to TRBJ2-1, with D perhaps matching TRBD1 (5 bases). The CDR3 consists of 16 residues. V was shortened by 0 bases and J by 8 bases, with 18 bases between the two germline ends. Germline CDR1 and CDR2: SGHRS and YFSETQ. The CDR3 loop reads CASSLGIQGMTDEQFF. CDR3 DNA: TGCGCCAGCAGCTTGGGTATCCAGGGCATGACTGATGAGCAGTTCTTC.

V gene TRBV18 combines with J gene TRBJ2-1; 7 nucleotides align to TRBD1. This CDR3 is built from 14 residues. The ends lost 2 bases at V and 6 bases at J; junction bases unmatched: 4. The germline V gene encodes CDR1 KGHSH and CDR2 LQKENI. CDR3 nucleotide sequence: TGTGCCAGCTCACCAGGGACAGCTAGCAATGAGCAGTTCTTC. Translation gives CASSPGTASNEQFF.